Below, 17 T cell receptor beta chains from the same sample are listed, as sequenced in a study of blood T cell repertoires in COVID-19. This table comes from immunoSEQ multiplex PCR, and its TCRdb copy is limited to in-frame clones, with some not included. Of under 200,000 clones in the sample, about 82% were seen once. The material sequenced was peripheral blood. The receptors shown here come from a man aged 60-69 years with COVID-19, enrolled during active disease.

The chain uses TRBV3-1 (or the pseudogene TRBV3-2) and TRBJ1-6; D perhaps matches TRBD1 (5 bases). The V end was cut by 6 bases, the J end by 4 bases, with 10 bases between. Germline V gene lookup returns CDR1 LGHDT and CDR2 YNNKEL (reference sequence). This CDR3 has 14 amino acids. The CDR3 spells CASSLTAYNSPLHF. The CDR3 DNA is TGTGCCAGCAGTCTGACAGCGTATAATTCACCCCTCCACTTT.

The J gene is TRBJ1-2, the V gene TRBV9; D might be TRBD1 (6 bases). CDR1 and CDR2 (germline): SGDLS, YYNGEE. There are 12 residues in the CDR3. V was trimmed by 7 bases and J by 4 bases, leaving 11 bases between them. The CDR3, as DNA: TGTGCCAGCGGGAGGGGGGCCTATGGCTACACCTTC. Protein sequence: CASGRGAYGYTF.

This clone was seen just once. The chain is built from TRBV27 and TRBJ1-1, with 8 bases matching TRBD1. Germline assignment: CDR1 MNHEY and CDR2 SMNVEV (reference sequence). J lost 7 bases, V lost 6 bases, and 13 bases had no gene match. There are 15 residues in the CDR3. The CDR3 loop is CASRSTGAGGGEAFF. The CDR3, as DNA: TGTGCCAGCAGATCGACAGGGGCTGGCGGGGGTGAAGCTTTCTTT.

J is TRBJ2-5 and V is TRBV7-2; D might be TRBD1 (5 bases). CDR3 length: 13 residues. Germline assignment: CDR1 SGHTA and CDR2 FQGNSA. Trimming shortened V by 4 bases and J by 5 bases, and 11 bases separated the two germline ends. The CDR3 nucleotides read TGTGCCAGCAGCTCAGGGCATTGGGAGACCCAGTACTTC. It specifies CASSSGHWETQYF.

The V gene is TRBV11-2, the J gene TRBJ2-1; 7 bases line up with TRBD1. The CDR3 totals 14 residues. Looked up from germline, CDR1 is SGHAT and CDR2 is FQNNGV. J was trimmed by 13 bases and V by 0 bases; bases with no gene match: 9. The CDR3: CASSLDLARDRQFF. DNA for the CDR3: TGTGCCAGCAGCTTAGATCTTGCCCGGGACAGACAGTTCTTC.

This clone was seen a few times. The identical CDR3 is also encoded by other nucleotide sequences in the sample. This chain connects TRBV27 to TRBJ1-5, with D perhaps matching TRBD1 (5 bases). The CDR3 is 14 residues long. The ends were cut back, 5 bases at V and 0 bases at J, with 8 bases in the middle. Germline values: CDR1 MNHEY, CDR2 SMNVEV (reference sequence). For the CDR3, the DNA is TGTGCCAGCAGTCGGGGGGATAGCAATCAGCCCCAGCATTTT. It codes for CASSRGDSNQPQHF.

The chain carries TRBV27 and TRBJ2-5, with 10 bases fitting TRBD2. After removal of 8 bases from V and 5 bases from J, the junction contained 8 bases not matched to a gene. CDR1 and CDR2 from the germline V gene are MNHEY and SMNVEV (reference sequence). The CDR3 covers 14 residues. CDR3 sequence reads: CASRSSGSVETQYF. The CDR3 bases are TGTGCCAGCCGCTCTAGCGGGAGTGTTGAGACCCAGTACTTC.

V is TRBV4-1 and J is TRBJ1-2; no firm D call. The V gene's germline CDR1 is MGHRA and CDR2 YSYEKL. Trimming removed 1 base at V and 4 bases at J, with 10 bases between. There are 14 residues in the CDR3. The CDR3 is CASSQGPVAYGYTF. For the CDR3, the DNA is TGCGCCAGCAGCCAAGGGCCCGTGGCCTATGGCTACACCTTC.

The chain employs TRBV21-1 and TRBJ2-5; TRBD2, the table's D call, was not compared with the DNA. TRBV21-1 corresponds to a pseudogene. The CDR3 is 16 amino acids. The CDR3 coding sequence is TGTGCCAGCGGGGGGGTTGAGGGGTCCCGGGAGGAGACCCAGTACTTC. Translating it yields CASGGVEGSREETQYF.

The chain is built from TRBV3-1 (or the pseudogene TRBV3-2) and TRBJ2-7; D possibly corresponds to TRBD2 (6 bases). V was pared by 5 bases and J by 3 bases, with 8 bases between. In germline, CDR1 is LGHDT, CDR2 YNNKEL (reference sequence). This CDR3 has 12 residues. CDR3 DNA sequence: TGTGCCAGCAGCGTCGGGGGCTACGAGCAGTACTTC. This gives the protein CASSVGGYEQYF.

The rearrangement uses TRBV7-2 and TRBJ1-5; unclear D gene. The germline V and J ends were trimmed by 2 bases and 3 bases, with 8 bases remaining between them. Germline CDR1 reads SGHTA; CDR2 reads FQGNSA. CDR3 length equals 14 residues. The CDR3 DNA sequence: TGTGCCAGCAGCTTATCTCAGAACAATCAGCCCCAGCATTTT. This sequence encodes CASSLSQNNQPQHF.

The V and J genes are TRBV7-8 and TRBJ2-3; TRBD2 might be the D (6 bases). Trimming stripped 7 bases from V and 4 bases from J, with 15 bases between. Germline V lookup: CDR1 SGHVS, CDR2 FQNEAQ. This CDR3 comprises 14 residues. The DNA of the CDR3 is TGTGCCAGCACCATGTGGGGGGTAGCAGATACGCAGTATTTT. Protein product: CASTMWGVADTQYF. The full variable domain, in which reference TRBV7-8 and TRBJ2-3 provide the parts outside the CDR3, is GAGVSQSPRYKVAKRGQDVALRCDPISGHVSLFWYQQALGQGPEFLTYFQNEAQLDKSGLPSDRFFAERPEGSVSTLKIQRTQQEDSAVYLCASTMWGVADTQYFGPGTRLTVL.

J is TRBJ2-3 and V is TRBV7-9; 9 bases fit TRBD1. V dropped 5 bases and J dropped 4; count of bases not matched to a gene: 10. This CDR3 has 16 amino acids. In germline, CDR1 is SEHNR, CDR2 FQNEAQ (reference sequence). CDR3 nucleotides: TGTGCCAGCAGCCCTACCGGGACAGGGTTCTCAGATACGCAGTATTTT. Amino acids: CASSPTGTGFSDTQYF.

The rearrangement uses TRBV19 and TRBJ1-3; D unclear. This CDR3 spans 12 amino acids. Between the trimmed V and J ends, which lost 8 bases and 0 bases, there was a span of 5 bases. Per germline, CDR1 LNHDA and CDR2 SQIVND (reference sequence). CDR3 protein: CASSISGNTIYF. The CDR3 DNA reads as TGTGCCAGTTCAATCTCTGGAAACACCATATATTTT.

This chain links TRBV19 with TRBJ1-1; 10 bases align to TRBD1. Trimming removed 5 bases from V and 0 bases from J; junction bases left unmatched: 6. CDR1 is LNHDA and CDR2 is SQIVND in the germline V gene (reference sequence). This CDR3 contains 16 residues. This chain's CDR3 is CASSSRQGALNTEAFF. CDR3 sequence (DNA): TGTGCCAGTAGTTCCCGACAGGGGGCCTTGAACACTGAAGCTTTCTTT.

This clone was observed a few times. J is TRBJ2-5 and V is TRBV12-3 or TRBV12-4, with D perhaps TRBD2 (7 bases). Trimming left V 7 bases short and J 6 bases short, with 12 bases between. The CDR3 spans 12 residues. The CDR3 region is CASNRGDKTQYF. The CDR3 region has the DNA TGTGCCAGCAACCGGGGGGACAAGACCCAGTACTTC.

The V call is TRBV4-1, the J call TRBJ1-2; TRBD1 aligns across 9 bases. Losses at the gene ends were 4 bases for V and 8 bases for J; bases not matched to a gene: 14. This CDR3 region has 16 residues. CDR1 is MGHRA, CDR2 YSYEKL, per germline. CDR3 DNA: TGCGCCAGCAGCCCGACCGACAGGGGGTTCAGGGAGGGCTACACCTTC. Residues: CASSPTDRGFREGYTF.